This T cell receptor beta chain was obtained from a study of molecular identifiers for immune sequencing clone quantification listed by TCRdb under 2018. Turning to the overall study: In a replicate experiment, RNA from roughly 21,000 or 96,000 naive CD8 T cells was split into five aliquots, four of which were sequenced. This methods study benchmarked molecular-identifier clustering-based TCR repertoire sequencing (MIDCIRS) and TCR RNA copy counting, using CD8 T cells to do so.

Library prep was done by PCR. The sequencer listed for this sample is NextSeq 500. Bulk TCR libraries were generated as previously described, with the TCR primers listed in Table S5 used. Total RNA was purified with the Qiagen AllPrep DNA/RNA kit. Before any analysis, reads coming from multiple sequencing runs of the same library were combined into one pool. On the study's bioinformatics: Reads were retained only if an exact TCR constant sequence was present, and the retained reads were trimmed to 150 nt and grouped according to their 12-nt molecular barcodes. Reads inside each barcode group were sub-clustered using a 15% Levenshtein threshold, and a quality-weighted consensus sequence was constructed for each RNA molecule. Non-functional sequences were removed, as were lower-count sequences one edit away from another. On the basis of fitting two negative binomial distributions, barcode sub-clusters with fewer than 20% of the maximum read count were discarded. TCRdb handled the public reads itself, with Q25 trimming in fastp and clone calling in MiXCR, and kept productive beta chains. Each entry merges the rows of one CDR3 protein and shows their most common DNA and genes. These V and J calls originate from TCRdb's pipeline instead of the authors' own analysis. For this sample there are some 580,000 distinct CDR3 sequences; around 25% appear just once. The ten top clones hold 0.7% to 0.95% of the sample.

Counted from cysteine to phenylalanine, this CDR3 has 11 amino acids. The entry retains the CDR3 DNA only, 33 bases that are in frame from base 1. CDR1 and CDR2 (SQVTM, ANQGSEA) derive from the germline V gene. V is pruned by 8 bases and J by 5 bases, leaving 5 bases of the junction without a gene match. This clonotype has a count of ten or more. Its antigen specificity is not known. Base qualities were left out, and no much larger clone turns up one base away. Libraries of naive CD8 T cells were generated from roughly 20,000 to 1,000,000 sorted cells, with 10%, 30% or 50% of the purified RNA used. On a BD FACSAria II, naive CD8 T cells were FACS-sorted as CD8+CD4-CCR7+CD45RA+ and collected into RLT Plus buffer. To test detection sensitivity, Jurkat RNA equal to over nine TCR copies was added to samples of 20,000-1,000,000 naive CD8 T cells. Enrichment of CD8 T cells was done with RosetteSep CD8+ T Cell Enrichment Cocktail plus Ficoll-Paque, and ACK red cell lysis came afterward.

Overall study results and their limits: Without barcode sub-clustering, chimeric consensus sequences inflated TCR diversity; chimeras reached as high as 47%. About 2.9 recovered TCR RNA copies per cell were obtained by modeling, versus about 9.7 by digital PCR, implying a capture efficiency of 25% to 35%. Highly expanded clone sizes could be underestimated because identical TCR molecules may share a barcode. In CMV-specific effector cells, over 98% of molecules were held by clones above 20 RNA copies, whereas under 1% of molecules were held by such clones in naive cells. The naive libraries included spiked-in Jurkat TCR RNA (around 10 copies' worth), and this RNA is not part of the donor repertoire. Spiked-in Jurkat TCR RNA equivalent to a single cell was reported to be detectable even among approximately 1 million naive CD8 T cells.

The chain uses TRBV29-1 and TRBJ2-5, with 7 central nucleotides matching TRBD1. Sequencing input: naive CD8+ T cells from blood, with Jurkat cell RNA spiked in. This sample's cell subset or site label indicates: FACS-sorted CD8+CD4-CCR7+CD45RA+ naive T cells. The receptor comes from a human donor in good health. Some libraries in this study had Jurkat cell RNA spiked in. The DNA reads as follows: TGCAGCACAGGGGATCGGGAGACCCAGTACTTC. It encodes CSTGDRETQYF.